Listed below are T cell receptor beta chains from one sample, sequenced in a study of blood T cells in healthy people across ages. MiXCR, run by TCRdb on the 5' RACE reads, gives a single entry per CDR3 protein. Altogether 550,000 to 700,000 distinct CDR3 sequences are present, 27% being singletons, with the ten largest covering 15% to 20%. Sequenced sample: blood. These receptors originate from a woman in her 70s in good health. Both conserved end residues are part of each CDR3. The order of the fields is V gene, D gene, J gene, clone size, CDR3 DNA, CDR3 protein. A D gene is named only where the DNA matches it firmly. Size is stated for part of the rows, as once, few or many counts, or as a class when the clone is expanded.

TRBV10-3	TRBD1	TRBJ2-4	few	TGTGCCATCAGTGACCCACAGGAACAGGGGGGAGCCAAAAACATTCAGTACTTC	CAISDPQEQGGAKNIQYF
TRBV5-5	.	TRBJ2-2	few	TGTACCAGCAGCTTCGTGGGCACCGGGGAGCTGTTTTTT	CTSSFVGTGELFF
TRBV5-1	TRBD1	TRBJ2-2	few	TGCTCCAGCAGCTTGGGGGACAGGGACACCGGGGAGCTGTTTTTT	CSSSLGDRDTGELFF
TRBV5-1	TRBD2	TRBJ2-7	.	TGCGCCAGCAGCTTTTACGGGAGGCGCACCTACGAGCAGTACTTC	CASSFYGRRTYEQYF
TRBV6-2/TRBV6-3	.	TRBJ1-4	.	TGTGCCGGACGGACAAGGACTAATGAAAAACTGTTTTTT	CAGRTRTNEKLFF
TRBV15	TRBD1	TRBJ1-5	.	TGTGCCACCAGCAGCCGGACAGGGGCGCGGATGAGCAATCAGCCCCAGCATTTT	CATSSRTGARMSNQPQHF
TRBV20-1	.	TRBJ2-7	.	TGCAGTGCTAGAGATGGGGCTCGGAGCTCCTACGAGCAGTACTTC	CSARDGARSSYEQYF
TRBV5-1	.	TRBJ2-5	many	TGCGCCAGCAGCTTGGAAGGGCGGAAGACCCAGTACTTC	CASSLEGRKTQYF
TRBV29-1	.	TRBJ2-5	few	TGCAGCGGAAGGAGAGGGGGGGAGACCCAGTACTTC	CSGRRGGETQYF
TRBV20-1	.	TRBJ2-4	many	TGCAGTGCTCAGGGCAGGGAGTCGTACATTCAGTACTTC	CSAQGRESYIQYF
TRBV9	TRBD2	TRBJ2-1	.	TGTGCCAGCAGCGTAGGAGCGGGGGGTTTTGATGAGCAGTTCTTC	CASSVGAGGFDEQFF
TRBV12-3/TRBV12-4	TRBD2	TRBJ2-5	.	TGTGCCAGCAGTCCTTTAGCGGGGATGGGCGAGACCCAGTACTTC	CASSPLAGMGETQYF
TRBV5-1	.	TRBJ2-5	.	TGCGCCAGTGGGGACACTTACCAAGAGACCCAGTACTTC	CASGDTYQETQYF
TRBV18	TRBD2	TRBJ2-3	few	TGTGCCAGCTCCTACGGACTAGCGGGTTCCGATACGCAGTATTTT	CASSYGLAGSDTQYF
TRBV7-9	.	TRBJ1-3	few	TGTGCCAGCAGCCCACGGGGGAATGGAAACACCATATATTTT	CASSPRGNGNTIYF
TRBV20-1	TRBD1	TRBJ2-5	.	TGCAGTGCTAAGGGGGCCCACCCCTACGAGCAGTGCTTC	CSAKGAHPYEQCF
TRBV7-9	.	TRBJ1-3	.	TGTGCCAGCAGCTTCGGCCGCGGAGGCTCTGGAAACACCATATATTTT	CASSFGRGGSGNTIYF
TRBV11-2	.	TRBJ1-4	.	TGTGCCAGCAGCTTAGGGGGGCGCTTTAATGAAAAACTGTTTTTT	CASSLGGRFNEKLFF
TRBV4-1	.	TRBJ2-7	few	TGCGCCAGCAGCCAAAACGTGATACACCACTACGAGCAGTACTTC	CASSQNVIHHYEQYF
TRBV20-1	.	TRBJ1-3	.	TGCAGTGCTAGAGAGAGAGGAAACACCATATATTTT	CSARERGNTIYF
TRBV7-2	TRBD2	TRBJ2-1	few	TGTGCCAGCAGCCCCCCCTTAGGGCTAGCGGGCGAGAATGAGCAGTTCTTC	CASSPPLGLAGENEQFF
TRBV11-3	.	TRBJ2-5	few	TGTGCCAGCAGACCAGGGGAGGGACAGTCGTACCAAGAGACCCAGTACTTC	CASRPGEGQSYQETQYF
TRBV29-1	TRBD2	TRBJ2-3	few	TGCAGCGTTAGGCTAGCGGGCTTGACAGATACGCAGTATTTT	CSVRLAGLTDTQYF
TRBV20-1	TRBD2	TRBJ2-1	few	TGCAGTGCTTCCCGGACTAGCGGGAGTGGGGAGCAGTTCTTC	CSASRTSGSGEQFF
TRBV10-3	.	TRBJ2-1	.	TGTGCCATCAGGCCCCGGAGAGGGAATGAGCAGTTCTTC	CAIRPRRGNEQFF
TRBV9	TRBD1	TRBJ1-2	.	TGTGCCAGCACCTTAGAGGGGGCAGGGGACTATGGCTACACCTTC	CASTLEGAGDYGYTF
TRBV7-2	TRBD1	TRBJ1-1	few	TGTGCCAGCAGCCCCGGACAGGGCCAGTGGAACACTGAAGCTTTCTTT	CASSPGQGQWNTEAFF
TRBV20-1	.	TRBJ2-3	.	TGCAGTGCTAGAGATCCACGGACAGATACGCGGTATTTT	CSARDPRTDTRYF
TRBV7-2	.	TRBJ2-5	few	TGTGCCAGCATCGCAAGAGGGGGAGAGACCCAGTACTTC	CASIARGGETQYF
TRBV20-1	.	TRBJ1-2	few	TGCAGTGCTAGAGAATCGCCGGGTATGGATGGCTACACCTTC	CSARESPGMDGYTF
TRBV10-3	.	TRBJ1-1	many	TGTGCCATCAGGGAGGCTTTGAGGGGGGCTGAAGCTTTCTTT	CAIREALRGAEAFF
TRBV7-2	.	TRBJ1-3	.	TGTGCCAGCAGCTTACAAACAGGATCGACTGGAAACACCATATATTTT	CASSLQTGSTGNTIYF
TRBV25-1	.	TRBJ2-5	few	TGTGCCAGCAGTGAGTTAATTGGGACCCAGACCCAGTACTTC	CASSELIGTQTQYF
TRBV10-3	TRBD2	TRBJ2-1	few	TGTGCCATCAGTGAGTCGACTCGAAGTAGCGGGGGGCCCAATGAGCAGTTCTTC	CAISESTRSSGGPNEQFF
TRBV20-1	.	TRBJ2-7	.	TGCAGTGCTAGCTCACAACATTTCTACGAGCAGTACTTC	CSASSQHFYEQYF
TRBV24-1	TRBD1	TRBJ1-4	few	TGTGCCACCAGGAGGACAGGGCTAAGAGAAAAACTGTTTTTT	CATRRTGLREKLFF
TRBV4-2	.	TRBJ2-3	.	TGTGCCAGCAGCCAAGACTGGGGTCGCACAGATACGCAGTATTTT	CASSQDWGRTDTQYF
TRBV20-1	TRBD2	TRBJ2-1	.	TGCAGTGCTAGTGACAAAGGGGCGGGGGGACTTGAGCAGTTCTTC	CSASDKGAGGLEQFF
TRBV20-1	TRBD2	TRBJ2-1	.	TGCAGTGCTAGAGATGGGCTAGCGGGCTACAATGAGCAGTTCTTC	CSARDGLAGYNEQFF
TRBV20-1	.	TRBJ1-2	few	TGCAGTGCTAGCCGTGGAGGCTACACCTTC	CSASRGGYTF
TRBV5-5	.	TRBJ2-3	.	TGTGCCAGCAGCTTAAGTGCGGGCACTCCAGATACGCAGTATTTT	CASSLSAGTPDTQYF
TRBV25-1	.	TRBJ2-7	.	TGTGCCAGCAGCCTAACAGGTTTGAGCTCCTACGAGCAGTACTTC	CASSLTGLSSYEQYF
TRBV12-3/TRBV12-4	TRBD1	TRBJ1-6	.	TGTGCCAGCAAGCAGCGGACAGGTGGTAATTCACCCCTCCACTTT	CASKQRTGGNSPLHF
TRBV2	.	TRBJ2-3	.	TGTGCCAGCGCTCCCGCAGATACGCAGTATTTT	CASAPADTQYF
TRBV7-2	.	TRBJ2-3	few	TGTGCCAGCACCCTCGGGAAAACGCAGTATTTT	CASTLGKTQYF
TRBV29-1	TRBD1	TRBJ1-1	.	TGCAGCGTTGTACAGGGGGTAAGAGCTTTCTTT	CSVVQGVRAFF